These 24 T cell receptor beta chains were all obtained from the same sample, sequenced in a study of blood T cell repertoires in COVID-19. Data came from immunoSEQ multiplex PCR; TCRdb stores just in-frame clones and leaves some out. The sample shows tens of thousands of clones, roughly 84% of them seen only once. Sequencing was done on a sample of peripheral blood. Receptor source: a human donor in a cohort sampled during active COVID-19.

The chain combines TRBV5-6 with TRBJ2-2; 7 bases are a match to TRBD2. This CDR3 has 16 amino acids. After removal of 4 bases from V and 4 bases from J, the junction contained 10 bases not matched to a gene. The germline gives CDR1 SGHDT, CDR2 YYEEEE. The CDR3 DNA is TGTGCCAGCAGCCCACTGACTCCGGGGGGCACCGGGGAGCTGTTTTTT. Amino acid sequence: CASSPLTPGGTGELFF.

The CDR3 DNA sequence: TGTGCCAGCTCACCTGGAGGGGGGGTCAATCAGCCCCAGCATTTT. The encoded protein is CASSPGGGVNQPQHF. The rearrangement links TRBV18 to TRBJ1-5, with D maybe TRBD1 (6 bases). The germline CDR1 and CDR2 sequences are KGHSH and LQKENI. V shed 3 bases and J shed 3 bases, with 12 bases lying between them. The CDR3 consists of 15 residues.

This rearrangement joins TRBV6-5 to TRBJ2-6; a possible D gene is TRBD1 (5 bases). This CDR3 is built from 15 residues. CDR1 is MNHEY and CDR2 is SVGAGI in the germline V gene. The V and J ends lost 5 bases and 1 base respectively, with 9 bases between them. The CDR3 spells CASSIRVSGANVLTF. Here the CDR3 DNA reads TGTGCCAGCAGTATCAGGGTTTCTGGGGCCAACGTCCTGACTTTC.

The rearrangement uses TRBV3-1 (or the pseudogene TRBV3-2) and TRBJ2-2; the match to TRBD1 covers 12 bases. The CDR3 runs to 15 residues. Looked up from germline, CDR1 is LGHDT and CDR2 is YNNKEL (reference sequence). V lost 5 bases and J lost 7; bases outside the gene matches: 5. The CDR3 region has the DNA TGTGCCAGCAGCGAGGGGACAGGGGGCATCGGGGAGCTGTTTTTT. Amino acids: CASSEGTGGIGELFF.

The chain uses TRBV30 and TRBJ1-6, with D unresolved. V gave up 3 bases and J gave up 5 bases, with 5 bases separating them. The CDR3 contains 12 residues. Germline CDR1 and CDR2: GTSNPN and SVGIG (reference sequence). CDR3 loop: CAWSRNNSPLHF. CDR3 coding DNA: TGTGCCTGGAGCAGGAATAATTCACCCCTCCACTTT.

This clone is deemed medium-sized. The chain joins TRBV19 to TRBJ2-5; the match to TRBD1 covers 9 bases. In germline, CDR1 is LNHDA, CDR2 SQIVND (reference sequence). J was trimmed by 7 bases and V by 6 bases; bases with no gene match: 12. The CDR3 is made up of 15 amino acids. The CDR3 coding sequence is TGTGCCAGTAGCGCGGGACAGGGCCTTGGAGGGACCCAGTACTTC. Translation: CASSAGQGLGGTQYF.

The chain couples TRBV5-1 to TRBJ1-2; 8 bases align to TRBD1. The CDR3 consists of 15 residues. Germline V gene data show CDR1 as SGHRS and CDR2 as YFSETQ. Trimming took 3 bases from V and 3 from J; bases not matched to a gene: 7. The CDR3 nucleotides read TGCGCCAGCAGCTCTTTTACAGGGGGTGACTATGGCTACACCTTC. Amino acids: CASSSFTGGDYGYTF.

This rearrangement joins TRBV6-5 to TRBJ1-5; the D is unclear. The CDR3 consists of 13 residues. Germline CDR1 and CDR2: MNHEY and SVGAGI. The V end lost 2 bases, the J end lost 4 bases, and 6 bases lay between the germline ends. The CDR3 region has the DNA TGTGCCAGCAGTTACGACGGGAATCAGCCCCAGCATTTT. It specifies CASSYDGNQPQHF.

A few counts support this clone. CDR3 coding DNA: TGTGCCAGCAGGCTCATCACAAGGAACACTGAAGCTTTCTTT. Protein product: CASRLITRNTEAFF. This chain links TRBV2 with TRBJ1-1, with no clear D. CDR3 length: 14 residues. CDR1 and CDR2 from the germline V gene are SNHLY and FYNNEI. Trimming took 6 bases from V and 1 from J, leaving 12 bases between them.

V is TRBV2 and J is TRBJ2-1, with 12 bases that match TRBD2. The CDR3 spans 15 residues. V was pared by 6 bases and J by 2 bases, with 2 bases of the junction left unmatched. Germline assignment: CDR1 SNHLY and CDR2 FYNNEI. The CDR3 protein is CASRRTSGAYNEQFF. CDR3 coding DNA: TGTGCCAGCAGGAGGACTAGCGGGGCCTACAATGAGCAGTTCTTC.

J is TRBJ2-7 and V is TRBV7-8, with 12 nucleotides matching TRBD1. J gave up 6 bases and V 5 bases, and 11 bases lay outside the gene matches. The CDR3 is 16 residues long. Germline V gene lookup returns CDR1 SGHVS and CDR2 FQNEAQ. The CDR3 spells CASSPRPGQGAGEQYF. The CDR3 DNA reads TGTGCCAGCAGCCCCCGTCCGGGACAGGGGGCGGGCGAGCAGTACTTC.

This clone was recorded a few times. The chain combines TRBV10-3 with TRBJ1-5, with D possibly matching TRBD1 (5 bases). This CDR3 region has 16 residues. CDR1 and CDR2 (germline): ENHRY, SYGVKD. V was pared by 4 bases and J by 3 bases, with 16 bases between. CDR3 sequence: CAISAGGVINNQPQHF. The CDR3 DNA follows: TGTGCCATCAGTGCGGGGGGTGTGATAAACAATCAGCCCCAGCATTTT.

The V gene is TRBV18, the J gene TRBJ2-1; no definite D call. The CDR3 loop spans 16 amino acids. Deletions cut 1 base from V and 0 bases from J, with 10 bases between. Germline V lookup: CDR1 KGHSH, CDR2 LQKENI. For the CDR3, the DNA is TGTGCCAGCTCACCACTGAACCGAGACTCCTACAATGAGCAGTTCTTC. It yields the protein CASSPLNRDSYNEQFF.

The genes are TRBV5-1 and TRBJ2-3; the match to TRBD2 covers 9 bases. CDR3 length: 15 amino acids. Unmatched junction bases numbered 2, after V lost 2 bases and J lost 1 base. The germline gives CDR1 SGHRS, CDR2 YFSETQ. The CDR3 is CASSLRTSGTDTQYF. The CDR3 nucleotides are TGCGCCAGCAGCTTACGGACTAGCGGCACAGATACGCAGTATTTT.

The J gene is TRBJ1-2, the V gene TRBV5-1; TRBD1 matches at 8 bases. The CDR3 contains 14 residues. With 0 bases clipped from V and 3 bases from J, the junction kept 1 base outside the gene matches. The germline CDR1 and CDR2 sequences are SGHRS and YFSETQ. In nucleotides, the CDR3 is TGCGCCAGCAGCTTGGTACAGGGGGACTATGGCTACACCTTC. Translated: CASSLVQGDYGYTF. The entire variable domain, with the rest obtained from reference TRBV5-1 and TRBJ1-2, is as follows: KAGVTQTPRYLIKTRGQQVTLSCSPISGHRSVSWYQQTPGQGLQFLFEYFSETQRNKGNFPGRFSGRQFSNSRSEMNVSTLELGDSALYLCASSLVQGDYGYTFGSGTRLTVV.

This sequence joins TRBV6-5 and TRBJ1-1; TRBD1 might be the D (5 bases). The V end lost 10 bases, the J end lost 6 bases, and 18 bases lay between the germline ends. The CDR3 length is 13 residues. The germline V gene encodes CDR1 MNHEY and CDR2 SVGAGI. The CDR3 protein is CAILQDSVAEAFF. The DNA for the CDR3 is TGTGCCATTTTACAGGATTCTGTCGCTGAAGCTTTCTTT.

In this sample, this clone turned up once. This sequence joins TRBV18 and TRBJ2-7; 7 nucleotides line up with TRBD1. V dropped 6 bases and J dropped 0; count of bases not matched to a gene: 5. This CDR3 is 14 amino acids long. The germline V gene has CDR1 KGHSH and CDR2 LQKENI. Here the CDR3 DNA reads TGTGCCAGCTCTCGGGGACAGACCTCCTACGAGCAGTACTTC. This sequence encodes CASSRGQTSYEQYF.

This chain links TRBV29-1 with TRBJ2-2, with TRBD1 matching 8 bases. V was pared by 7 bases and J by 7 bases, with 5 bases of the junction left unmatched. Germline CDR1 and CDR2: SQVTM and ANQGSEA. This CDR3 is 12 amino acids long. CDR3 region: CSAGQGIGELFF. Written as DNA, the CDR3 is TGCAGCGCCGGACAGGGAATCGGGGAGCTGTTTTTT.

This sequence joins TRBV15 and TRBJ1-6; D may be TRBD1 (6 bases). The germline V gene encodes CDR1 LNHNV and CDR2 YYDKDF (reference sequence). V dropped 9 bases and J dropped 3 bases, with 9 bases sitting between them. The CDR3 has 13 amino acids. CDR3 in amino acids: CATTGFYNSPLHF. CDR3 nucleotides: TGTGCCACAACAGGGTTCTATAATTCACCCCTCCACTTT. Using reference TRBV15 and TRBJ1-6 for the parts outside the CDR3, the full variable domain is DAMVIQNPRYQVTQFGKPVTLSCSQTLNHNVMYWYQQKSSQAPKLLFHYYDKDFNNEADTPDNFQSRRPNTSFCFLDIRSPGLGDTAMYLCATTGFYNSPLHFGNGTRLTVT.

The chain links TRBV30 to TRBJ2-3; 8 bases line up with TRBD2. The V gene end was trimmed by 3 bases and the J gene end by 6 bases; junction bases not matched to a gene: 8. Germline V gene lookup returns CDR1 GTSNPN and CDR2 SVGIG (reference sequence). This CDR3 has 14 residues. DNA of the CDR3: TGTGCCTGGAGCCAAGGACTAGCAGCCGATACGCAGTATTTT. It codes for CAWSQGLAADTQYF. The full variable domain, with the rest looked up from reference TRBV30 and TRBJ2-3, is SQTIHQWPATLVQPVGSPLSLECTVEGTSNPNLYWYRQAAGRGLQLLFYSVGIGQISSEVPQNLSASRPQDRQFILSSKKLLLSDSGFYLCAWSQGLAADTQYFGPGTRLTVL.

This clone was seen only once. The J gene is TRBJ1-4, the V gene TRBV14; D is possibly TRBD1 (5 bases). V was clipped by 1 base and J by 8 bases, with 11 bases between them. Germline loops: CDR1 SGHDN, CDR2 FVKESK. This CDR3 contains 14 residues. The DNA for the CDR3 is TGTGCCAGCAGCCAAGTTGGGGCAGGCGAAAAACTGTTTTTT. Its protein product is CASSQVGAGEKLFF. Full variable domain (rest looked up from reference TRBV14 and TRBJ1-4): EAGVTQFPSHSVIEKGQTVTLRCDPISGHDNLYWYRRVMGKEIKFLLHFVKESKQDESGMPNNRFLAERTGGTYSTLKVQPAELEDSGVYFCASSQVGAGEKLFFGSGTQLSVL.

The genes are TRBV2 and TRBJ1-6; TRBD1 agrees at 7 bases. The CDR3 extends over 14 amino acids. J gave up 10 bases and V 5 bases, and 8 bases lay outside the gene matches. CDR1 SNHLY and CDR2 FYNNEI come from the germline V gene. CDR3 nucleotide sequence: TGTGCCAGCAGTCGGGACAGCGGAGGGTCACCCCTCCACTTT. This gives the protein CASSRDSGGSPLHF.

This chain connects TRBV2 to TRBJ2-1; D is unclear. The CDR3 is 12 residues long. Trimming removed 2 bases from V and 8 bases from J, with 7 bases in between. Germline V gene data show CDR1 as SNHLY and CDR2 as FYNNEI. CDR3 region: CASSEQFYEQFF. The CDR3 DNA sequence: TGTGCCAGCAGTGAACAGTTCTATGAGCAGTTCTTC.

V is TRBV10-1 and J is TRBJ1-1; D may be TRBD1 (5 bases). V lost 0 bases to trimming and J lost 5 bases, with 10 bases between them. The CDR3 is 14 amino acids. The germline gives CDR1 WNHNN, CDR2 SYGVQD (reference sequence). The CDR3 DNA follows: TGCGCCAGCAGTGAGTCGAAGGGGATAACTGAAGCTTTCTTT. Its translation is CASSESKGITEAFF.